This TCR beta chain was obtained from a study of blood T cell repertoires in COVID-19. The V segment lost 4 bases and the J segment 9 bases; nucleotides outside the gene matches: 6. CDR1 MNHEY and CDR2 SVGAGI come from the germline V gene. The CDR3 extends over 13 amino acids. Original analysis: Amplified reference gene primers provided the basis for estimating nucleated cell counts. Sequencing was performed with immunoSEQ multiplex PCR; in TCRdb, only in-frame clones are kept and a portion is missing. Clone size and V and J calls were adopted from that table, with D and trimming inferred from the DNA. The data show around 340,000 clones, approximately 89% seen once.

This chain connects TRBV6-5 to TRBJ1-3, with TRBD1 identical over 7 bases. The sequenced material came from peripheral blood. This sequence originates from a woman aged 60-75 years with COVID-19, enrolled during active disease. The DNA of the CDR3 is TGTGCCAGCAGTTCGGGACAGTTCCGCACCATATATTTT. Its translation: CASSSGQFRTIYF.